This T cell receptor beta chain derives from a study of T cells in Graves' hyperthyroidism and ophthalmopathy. Study as a whole: The initial diagnosis was the point when peripheral blood was collected, ahead of any treatment.

RNA transcripts were the template for amplifying TCR beta CDR3 regions. HTBI primers were used for first-round RT-PCR of the TCR CDR3. From the multiplex PCR reads, TCRdb called clonotypes with MiXCR, one entry per CDR3 protein. The sample consists of around 370,000 distinct CDR3 sequences, less than 20% of them appearing once. In its sample, this clonotype was seen a few times. Germline loops: CDR1 SGHRS, CDR2 YFSETQ. The germline V and J ends were trimmed by 4 bases and 6 bases, with 25 bases remaining between them. The CDR3 covers 17 residues. The receptor was derived from a man between 18 and 35 years old with Graves' ophthalmopathy. What was sequenced was blood. This chain uses TRBV5-1 with TRBJ2-5, with D tentatively TRBD1 or TRBD2 (6 bases each). The CDR3 DNA follows: TGCGCCAGCAGCCCCGGGGGCCTTCGAGACAGTGGGCAGACCCAGTACTTC. Its protein is CASSPGGLRDSGQTQYF.